This entry lists 30 T cell receptor beta chains sequenced from one sample in a study of shared clonotypes between healthy human individuals. Profiled with immunoSEQ multiplex PCR; TCRdb holds only in-frame clones, not every one. The sample has about 680,000 clones, 92% seen once. Naive-designated CD8 cells lacked CD45RO, were positively enriched for CCR7, and omitted terminally differentiated effector memory CD45RA+ cells. The material sequenced was naive CD8+ T cells sorted from blood. These receptors originate from a man aged 30 to 45 in good health.

This chain connects TRBV29-1 to TRBJ2-1; 12 nucleotides match TRBD2. CDR1 is SQVTM, CDR2 ANQGSEA, per germline. The ends lost 7 bases at V and 4 bases at J; junction bases unmatched: 2. The CDR3 is made up of 13 amino acids. The DNA of the CDR3 is TGCAGCGGGGGGACTAGCGGGTACAATGAGCAGTTCTTC. This sequence encodes CSGGTSGYNEQFF.

The rearrangement joins TRBV2 to TRBJ2-7; TRBD1 aligns across 7 bases. The CDR3 consists of 13 residues. After removal of 7 bases from V and 3 bases from J, the junction contained 6 bases not matched to a gene. Germline-derived CDR1 and CDR2 are SNHLY and FYNNEI. The CDR3 spells CASKGQSGYEQYF. Here the CDR3 DNA reads TGTGCCAGCAAGGGACAGTCAGGCTACGAGCAGTACTTC.

The chain has TRBV30 and TRBJ1-1, with D maybe TRBD1 (6 bases). Trimming removed 1 base at V and 2 bases at J, with 17 bases between. Germline V lookup: CDR1 GTSNPN, CDR2 SVGIG (reference sequence). The CDR3 is made up of 16 amino acids. CDR3 in DNA: TGTGCCTGGAGTGCAACACCGACAGGACCAAACACTGAAGCTTTCTTT. It translates to CAWSATPTGPNTEAFF. Full variable domain (remainder filled in from reference TRBV30 and TRBJ1-1): SQTIHQWPATLVQPVGSPLSLECTVEGTSNPNLYWYRQAAGRGLQLLFYSVGIGQISSEVPQNLSASRPQDRQFILSSKKLLLSDSGFYLCAWSATPTGPNTEAFFGQGTRLTVV.

The chain uses TRBV7-9 and TRBJ2-5; TRBD1 matches 7 bases. CDR1 is SEHNR, CDR2 FQNEAQ, per germline (reference sequence). The CDR3 runs 15 residues. The ends lost 5 bases at V and 4 bases at J; junction bases unmatched: 10. This CDR3 is CASSPTQGSGETQYF. CDR3 bases: TGTGCCAGCAGCCCCACACAGGGGTCTGGAGAGACCCAGTACTTC.

This chain links TRBV5-6 with TRBJ2-7; 7 bases are shared with TRBD1. The CDR3 consists of 12 residues. Losses at the gene ends were 4 bases for V and 11 bases for J; bases not matched to a gene: 9. Germline lookup yields CDR1 SGHDT and CDR2 YYEEEE. CDR3 protein: CASSPGQASKYF. In DNA, the CDR3 is TGTGCCAGCAGCCCTGGACAGGCATCTAAGTACTTC.

This clone was seen a single time. V gene TRBV15 combines with J gene TRBJ2-4; no reliable D call. V shed 1 base and J shed 8 bases, with 18 bases lying between them. Germline-derived CDR1 and CDR2 are LNHNV and YYDKDF (reference sequence). The CDR3 runs to 16 residues. DNA of the CDR3: TGTGCCACCAGCAGAGGTTATTCGGTTAGTTCGGACATTCAGTACTTC. It yields the protein CATSRGYSVSSDIQYF.

V and J are TRBV4-1 and TRBJ2-1; D gene ambiguous. CDR1 is MGHRA and CDR2 is YSYEKL in the germline V gene. The V and J ends lost 2 bases and 10 bases respectively, with 12 bases between them. This CDR3 spans 13 amino acids. The CDR3, as DNA: TGCGCCAGCAGCCAAAGTCTACGGAAAGAGCAGTTCTTC. It translates to CASSQSLRKEQFF.

This rearrangement joins TRBV11-2 to TRBJ1-2, with unresolved D. The CDR3 length is 15 residues. The germline gives CDR1 SGHAT, CDR2 FQNNGV. Trimming left V 5 bases short and J 1 base short, with 14 bases between. In DNA form, the CDR3 reads TGTGCCAGCAGCCCACGGCCTTCGCTTAACTATGGCTACACCTTC. Protein: CASSPRPSLNYGYTF. Complete variable domain (other parts from reference TRBV11-2 and TRBJ1-2): EAGVAQSPRYKIIEKRQSVAFWCNPISGHATLYWYQQILGQGPKLLIQFQNNGVVDDSQLPKDRFSAERLKGVDSTLKIQPAKLEDSAVYLCASSPRPSLNYGYTFGSGTRLTVV.

The rearrangement links TRBV28 to TRBJ2-2; no definite D call. V was shortened by 6 bases and J by 1 base, with 9 bases between the two germline ends. Germline CDR1 reads MDHEN; CDR2 reads SYDVKM. There are 14 residues in the CDR3. CDR3 in DNA: TGTGCCAGCAGCCAAACTCAGAACACCGGGGAGCTGTTTTTT. This encodes CASSQTQNTGELFF.

The chain couples TRBV20-1 to TRBJ2-3; no reliable D call. Per germline, CDR1 DFQATT and CDR2 SNEGSKA (reference sequence). This CDR3 region has 11 residues. The DNA for the CDR3 is TGCAGCCCTTCGGGCACAGATACGCAGTATTTT. As protein: CSPSGTDTQYF.

The chain has TRBV28 and TRBJ2-2; D is perhaps TRBD2 (5 bases). The CDR3 spans 17 residues. Trimming left V 3 bases short and J 5 bases short, with 19 bases between. The germline V gene has CDR1 MDHEN and CDR2 SYDVKM. CDR3 amino acids: CASSFGQLGVLTGELFF. CDR3 bases: TGTGCCAGCAGTTTTGGCCAACTAGGAGTATTGACCGGGGAGCTGTTTTTT.

V and J are TRBV2 and TRBJ2-7; TRBD1 or TRBD2 may be the D gene (6 bases each). Trimming cost V 3 bases and J 6 bases, with 18 bases left between them. This CDR3 has 15 residues. Germline V gene lookup returns CDR1 SNHLY and CDR2 FYNNEI. DNA for the CDR3: TGTGCCAGCAGTGACGACAGGAAGGAAGCGGGCGAGCAGTACTTC. This encodes CASSDDRKEAGEQYF.

The V gene is TRBV27, the J gene TRBJ2-7; D gene unclear. The CDR3 consists of 11 residues. Germline values: CDR1 MNHEY, CDR2 SMNVEV (reference sequence). Trimming removed 2 bases from V and 5 bases from J, with 4 bases in between. CDR3 coding DNA: TGTGCCAGCAGTTTAGCCAACGAGCAGTACTTC. Translated: CASSLANEQYF.

The chain employs TRBV27 and TRBJ1-2, with unresolved D. V was cut by 6 bases and J by 0 bases, with 11 bases left in between. The CDR3 runs to 14 residues. From germline, CDR1 is MNHEY and CDR2 SMNVEV (reference sequence). The CDR3 DNA is TGTGCCAGCAGCCCCGGGAGTCCTAACTATGGCTACACCTTC. Its protein is CASSPGSPNYGYTF.

This sequence joins TRBV27 and TRBJ2-3; D not resolved. CDR1 MNHEY and CDR2 SMNVEV come from the germline V gene (reference sequence). Trimming stripped 5 bases from V and 6 bases from J, with 12 bases between. The CDR3 covers 13 residues. CDR3: CASSLAVLDTQYF. CDR3 nucleotides: TGTGCCAGCAGTCTTGCGGTTCTTGATACGCAGTATTTT.

Only a few counts were recorded for this clone. This sequence joins TRBV25-1 and TRBJ2-5, with 7 bases that match TRBD1. CDR3 length equals 14 residues. Trimming cost V 2 bases and J 5 bases; bases outside gene matches: 5. From germline, CDR1 is MGHDK and CDR2 SYGVNS. The CDR3 DNA sequence: TGTGCCAGCAGTGAACAGGGGGTGGGGGAGACCCAGTACTTC. This gives the protein CASSEQGVGETQYF.

The V gene is TRBV4-3, the J gene TRBJ1-4, with D perhaps matching TRBD1 (5 bases). Germline CDR1 reads LGHNA; CDR2 reads YSLEER. V lost 4 bases, J lost 4 bases, and 13 bases lay in between. This CDR3 comprises 15 residues. The CDR3 spells CASSPSRQYNEKLFF. The CDR3 DNA reads TGCGCCAGCAGCCCCTCTAGACAGTATAATGAAAAACTGTTTTTT.

This sequence joins TRBV5-1 and TRBJ2-1; 7 bases map to TRBD2. The V gene's germline CDR1 is SGHRS and CDR2 YFSETQ. The CDR3 consists of 16 residues. The ends lost 0 bases at V and 6 bases at J; junction bases unmatched: 9. DNA of the CDR3: TGCGCCAGCAGCTTGGTTGAGCGGGATCTTCGCAATGAGCAGTTCTTC. This gives the protein CASSLVERDLRNEQFF.

This chain connects TRBV5-6 to TRBJ2-7; no reliable D call. Germline values: CDR1 SGHDT, CDR2 YYEEEE. This CDR3 comprises 14 residues. Between the trimmed V and J ends, which lost 2 bases and 0 bases, there was a span of 9 bases. CDR3 region: CASSFGRSSYEQYF. The CDR3 bases are TGTGCCAGCAGCTTCGGGCGGAGCTCCTACGAGCAGTACTTC.

This chain connects TRBV11-1 to TRBJ2-5, with 9 bases aligning to TRBD1. Germline V gene sequence: CDR1 SGHAT, CDR2 FQDESV (reference sequence). The CDR3 is made up of 15 amino acids. The V gene end was trimmed by 4 bases and the J gene end by 4 bases; junction bases not matched to a gene: 7. CDR3 DNA: TGTGCCAGCAGCTCAAGGGACAGGGAGAGAGAGACCCAGTACTTC. Encoded protein: CASSSRDRERETQYF.

V gene TRBV6-5 combines with J gene TRBJ2-2, with a tentative D call TRBD1 (5 bases). In germline, CDR1 is MNHEY, CDR2 SVGAGI. The CDR3 extends over 14 amino acids. Trimming stripped 3 bases from V and 7 bases from J, with 12 bases between. CDR3 amino acids: CASSYGQLIGELFF. The CDR3 DNA reads as TGTGCCAGCAGTTATGGACAATTAATCGGGGAGCTGTTTTTT.

The J gene is TRBJ2-1, the V gene TRBV4-3; D gene ambiguous. The CDR3 spans 16 residues. V dropped 4 bases and J dropped 0 bases, with 13 bases sitting between them. Germline V gives CDR1 LGHNA, CDR2 YSLEER. The CDR3 protein is CASSRAHGSSYNEQFF. The CDR3 coding sequence is TGCGCCAGCAGCCGAGCACATGGTAGCTCCTACAATGAGCAGTTCTTC.

The CDR3 DNA sequence: TGTGCCAGCAGTCAAGACAGGGGGCGCGACATGAACACTGAAGCTTTCTTT. This translates into CASSQDRGRDMNTEAFF. V and J are TRBV27 and TRBJ1-1; 10 positions match TRBD1. The CDR3 contains 17 residues. V gave up 5 bases and J gave up 0 bases; unmatched junction bases: 9. The germline CDR1 and CDR2 sequences are MNHEY and SMNVEV (reference sequence).

This clone showed up just a few times. The chain carries TRBV7-2 and TRBJ2-7; D may be TRBD1 (5 bases). This CDR3 region has 15 residues. Trimming removed 5 bases from V and 0 bases from J, with 14 bases in between. The germline V gene has CDR1 SGHTA and CDR2 FQGNSA. This chain's CDR3 is CASSNYLGHSYEQYF. The CDR3 bases are TGTGCCAGCAGCAATTACTTGGGGCACTCCTACGAGCAGTACTTC.

This sequence joins TRBV4-1 and TRBJ2-1; weak D call: TRBD2 (5 bases). With 0 bases removed from V and 0 bases from J, the gap between germline ends came to 12 bases. CDR3 size: 17 residues. Germline-derived CDR1 and CDR2 are MGHRA and YSYEKL. The CDR3 sequence is CASSQESGTSSYNEQFF. DNA of the CDR3: TGCGCCAGCAGCCAAGAATCGGGAACGAGCTCCTACAATGAGCAGTTCTTC.

The CDR3 loop is CASSWGQRVEEKLFF. CDR3 nucleotide sequence: TGTGCCAGCAGCTGGGGACAAAGGGTTGAGGAAAAACTGTTTTTT. V gene TRBV7-9 combines with J gene TRBJ1-4; the D gene is possibly TRBD1 (6 bases). The CDR3 loop spans 15 amino acids. The V gene lost 4 bases and the J gene lost 8 bases, with 17 bases spanning the gap. Germline CDR1 reads SEHNR; CDR2 reads FQNEAQ (reference sequence).

The gene calls are TRBV18 and TRBJ2-1; D not resolved. This CDR3 region has 11 residues. CDR1 is KGHSH and CDR2 is LQKENI in the germline V gene. Trimming removed 2 bases at V and 8 bases at J, with 4 bases between. CDR3 nucleotides: TGTGCCAGCTCACCAAGTCATGAGCAGTTCTTC. It codes for CASSPSHEQFF.

The chain employs TRBV7-9 and TRBJ2-2; D is undetermined. The V gene's germline CDR1 is SEHNR and CDR2 FQNEAQ (reference sequence). V lost 7 bases and J lost 1, with 7 bases in between. CDR3 length: 13 amino acids. CDR3 coding DNA: TGTGCCAGCATTGGTCGGAACACCGGGGAGCTGTTTTTT. It codes for CASIGRNTGELFF.

The V and J genes are TRBV28 and TRBJ2-7; TRBD1 or TRBD2 may be the D gene (6 bases each). V was shortened by 1 base and J by 4 bases, with 23 bases between the two germline ends. The CDR3 is 18 amino acids. CDR1 and CDR2 from the germline V gene are MDHEN and SYDVKM. This chain's CDR3 is CASSLSLGGGTFAYEQYF. The DNA of the CDR3 is TGTGCCAGCAGTTTATCCCTCGGGGGCGGGACGTTCGCGTACGAGCAGTACTTC. The full variable domain, its missing parts supplied by reference TRBV28 and TRBJ2-7, is DVKVTQSSRYLVKRTGEKVFLECVQDMDHENMFWYRQDPGLGLRLIYFSYDVKMKEKGDIPEGYSVSREKKERFSLILESASTNQTSMYLCASSLSLGGGTFAYEQYFGPGTRLTVT.

This chain uses TRBV11-2 with TRBJ2-3; D remains unclear. The CDR3 is 15 residues long. Germline values: CDR1 SGHAT, CDR2 FQNNGV. V was shortened by 6 bases and J by 6 bases, with 19 bases between the two germline ends. CDR3 protein: CASRSATKIQDTQYF. The DNA for the CDR3 is TGTGCCAGCAGGTCCGCCACCAAAATTCAGGATACGCAGTATTTT.